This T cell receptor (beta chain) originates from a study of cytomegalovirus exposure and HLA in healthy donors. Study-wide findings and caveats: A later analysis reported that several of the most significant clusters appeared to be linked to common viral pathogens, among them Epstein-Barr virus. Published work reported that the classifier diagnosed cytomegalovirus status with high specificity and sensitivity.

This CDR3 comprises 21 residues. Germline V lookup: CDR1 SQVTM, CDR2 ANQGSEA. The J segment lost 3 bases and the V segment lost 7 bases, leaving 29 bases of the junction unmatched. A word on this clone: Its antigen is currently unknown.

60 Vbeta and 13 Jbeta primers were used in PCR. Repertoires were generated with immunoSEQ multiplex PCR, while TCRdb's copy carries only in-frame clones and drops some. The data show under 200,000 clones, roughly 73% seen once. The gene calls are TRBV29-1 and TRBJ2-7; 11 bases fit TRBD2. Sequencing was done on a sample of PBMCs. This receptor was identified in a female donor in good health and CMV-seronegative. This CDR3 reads CSALGSGGASYGGSSDYEQYF. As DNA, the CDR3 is TGCAGCGCCCTGGGTAGCGGGGGGGCTAGTTATGGGGGGTCAAGTGACTACGAGCAGTACTTC.